This T cell receptor (beta chain) was retrieved from a study of beta chain features in type 1 diabetes. General study points: A moderate, significant TCRB CDR3 shortening appeared in type 1 diabetes across four CD4+ subsets.

CDR1 LNHDA and CDR2 SQIVND come from the germline V gene (reference sequence). The J segment lost 8 bases and the V segment lost 5 bases, leaving 6 bases of the junction unmatched. CDR3 length: 15 residues. Concerning this clone itself: Its antigen is undetermined.

On average, the one heparinised blood draw given by each donor was about 116 mL. The entirety of the isolated RNA underwent reverse transcription, so expressed TCRB transcripts were sequenced. The average read count of naive, central memory and regulatory T cell samples was about 3.57 million. Measured with immunoSEQ multiplex PCR; TCRdb has only the in-frame clones, and not every one. This sample yields 200,000 to 300,000 clones, of which around 65% are seen a single time; around 0.05% belongs to the top ten. The sample consisted of naive CD4+ T cells from blood. The receptor was derived from a man between 25 and 39 years old in good health. The chain recombines TRBV19 with TRBJ2-1, with 13 positions matching TRBD2. CDR3 nucleotides: TGTGCCAGTAGTCGGACTAGCGGGAGTTTCGATGAGCAGTTCTTC. It encodes CASSRTSGSFDEQFF.